A selection of T cell receptor beta chains follows, all from one sample in a study of blood T cell repertoires in COVID-19. Clones were sequenced by immunoSEQ multiplex PCR, and TCRdb holds only the in-frame ones, with some missing. The profile covers some 120,000 clones, with about 80% appearing a single time and 10% to 11% taken by the ten largest. Sequencing was performed on peripheral blood. Every receptor here comes from a human donor in a cohort sampled during active COVID-19. CDR3s leave out the opening cysteine and the closing phenylalanine or tryptophan. Each record gives: V gene, J gene, CDR3 protein.

V gene: TRBV27
J gene: TRBJ2-1
CDR3 protein: ASNSGGSPYNEQF

V gene: TRBV4-1
J gene: TRBJ2-7
CDR3 protein: ASSQMRLAGVGEQY

V gene: TRBV6-5
J gene: TRBJ2-1
CDR3 protein: ARSTGASYNEQF

V gene: TRBV5-8
J gene: TRBJ2-3
CDR3 protein: ASTPGQGTDTQY

V gene: TRBV5-6
J gene: TRBJ2-1
CDR3 protein: ASSPGQGSDNEQF

V gene: TRBV3-1/TRBV3-2
J gene: TRBJ2-7
CDR3 protein: ASSQDRFEGGSSYEQY

V gene: TRBV5-1
J gene: TRBJ2-3
CDR3 protein: ASSLAGREADTQY

V gene: TRBV5-1
J gene: TRBJ1-5
CDR3 protein: ASSLGQGDNQPQH

V gene: TRBV7-9
J gene: TRBJ2-2
CDR3 protein: ASSLFGLAGELF

V gene: TRBV3-1/TRBV3-2
J gene: TRBJ2-7
CDR3 protein: ASSQWTGGLFSYEQY

V gene: TRBV5-6
J gene: TRBJ2-1
CDR3 protein: ASSFWRTSYHNEQF

V gene: TRBV30
J gene: TRBJ1-6
CDR3 protein: AWSVGTGGYNSPLH

V gene: TRBV12-3/TRBV12-4
J gene: TRBJ2-3
CDR3 protein: AARGRGTDTQY

V gene: TRBV19
J gene: TRBJ1-5
CDR3 protein: ASSIDRTGYSNQPQH

V gene: TRBV28
J gene: TRBJ2-7
CDR3 protein: ASSKPTGTYEQY

V gene: TRBV5-6
J gene: TRBJ2-2
CDR3 protein: ASSLFSGVNTGELF

V gene: TRBV3-1/TRBV3-2
J gene: TRBJ2-2
CDR3 protein: ASSQETSGAFTGELF

V gene: TRBV4-1
J gene: TRBJ2-7
CDR3 protein: ASSSGTSGGTTYEQY

V gene: TRBV5-1
J gene: TRBJ2-3
CDR3 protein: ASSSHFPSTDTQY

V gene: TRBV2
J gene: TRBJ2-5
CDR3 protein: ASRTEGRETQY

V gene: TRBV24-1
J gene: TRBJ1-4
CDR3 protein: ATSDPAGEKLF

V gene: TRBV7-2
J gene: TRBJ2-2
CDR3 protein: ASSPPLAGELTGELF

V gene: TRBV5-1
J gene: TRBJ2-5
CDR3 protein: ASSARRQGLGETQY

V gene: TRBV10-1
J gene: TRBJ2-7
CDR3 protein: ASSHRDRVHEQY

V gene: TRBV15
J gene: TRBJ1-5
CDR3 protein: ATSRDFRVGSNQPQH

V gene: TRBV7-9
J gene: TRBJ2-7
CDR3 protein: ASSSARTGVIHEQY

V gene: TRBV5-1
J gene: TRBJ1-5
CDR3 protein: ASSLALKSFSNQPQH

V gene: TRBV6-5
J gene: TRBJ2-5
CDR3 protein: ATWGEDQETQY

V gene: TRBV4-1
J gene: TRBJ2-7
CDR3 protein: ASSHLGGDYEQY

V gene: TRBV13
J gene: TRBJ2-7
CDR3 protein: ASSLARYEQY